The source of this TCR beta chain is a study of blood T cell repertoires in COVID-19. About the study: Donors in the United States, Italy and Spain gave samples during acute or convalescent COVID-19. Nucleic acid was either cDNA or gDNA, and it came from T cells, B-cell-depleted T cells, or PBMCs.

The CDR3 sequence is 16 residues long. V was pared by 2 bases and J by 7 bases, with 8 bases of the junction left unmatched. Germline V CDR1 and CDR2: SGHVS, FNYEAQ. Seattle patients were enrolled while actively infected and followed longitudinally. Per the authors' pipeline: It was from reference gene primer amplification that nucleated cell counts were estimated. Some clones are missing from TCRdb's copy, which holds only in-frame ones; the method was immunoSEQ multiplex PCR. From that table come the V and J calls and clone size; the DNA was used to work out D and trimming. This repertoire shows 300,000 or so clones, 85% to 90% found once; its top ten account for roughly 2.9%.

This chain uses TRBV7-6 with TRBJ1-6; TRBD1 matches 7 bases. The sequenced sample consisted of peripheral blood. The sequence was collected from a woman aged 25-40 years with COVID-19, enrolled during active disease. The CDR3 nucleotides read TGTGCCAGCAGCTTATGGGAGACAGGGCTAAATTCACCCCTCCACTTT. Protein: CASSLWETGLNSPLHF.